The present T cell receptor beta chain was sequenced within a study of blood T cell repertoires in COVID-19. As for the study in general: Sample material is recorded as cDNA or gDNA derived from T cells, B-cell-depleted T cells, or PBMCs.

From germline, CDR1 is SGHVS and CDR2 FNYEAQ. The CDR3 covers 18 residues. J gave up 2 bases and V 1 base, and 10 bases lay outside the gene matches. Assay: immunoSEQ multiplex PCR; the TCRdb copy retains only in-frame clones and omits some. The sample yields around 200,000 clones, about 80% seen once. This chain joins TRBV7-6 and TRBJ2-1; 8 bases line up with TRBD2. The clonotype originates from a woman between 40 and 55 years old with active or convalescent COVID-19. Sequencing was performed on peripheral blood. Written as DNA, the CDR3 is TGTGCCAGCAGCTTAGAGGGCGGGAGGCCCAGGGCCTACAATGAGCAGTTCTTC. The encoded protein is CASSLEGGRPRAYNEQFF. Full variable domain (remainder filled in from reference TRBV7-6 and TRBJ2-1): GAGVSQSPRYKVTKRGQDVALRCDPISGHVSLYWYRQALGQGPEFLTYFNYEAQQDKSGLPNDRFSAERPEGSISTLTIQRTEQRDSAMYRCASSLEGGRPRAYNEQFFGPGTRLTVL.